This T cell receptor beta chain was recorded in a study of blood T cell repertoires in COVID-19 (dated by TCRdb to about 2020). Broadly, across the study: The collaborator samples originated in the United States, Italy and Spain and spanned the acute and convalescent phases of COVID-19. HLA class I and class II types, where available, came from metadata supplied by the sample provider rather than from assay-based typing. The material from the prospective study consisted of cDNA or gDNA derived from T cells, B-cell-depleted T cells, or PBMCs. Deeply sampled blood TCRbeta repertoires from subjects exposed to, actively infected with, or recovered from COVID-19 were included in the dataset. Samples were obtained from the ongoing ImmuneRACE study (first 160 participants) and from 1,254 subjects provided by 6 global collaborators. The repertoires were released in a freely available public database intended as a resource for research on the immune response to SARS-CoV-2. Nearly every sample came with metadata listing a de-identified subject ID, COVID-19 status, age in years and sex. The paper's findings and limits, for the study overall: Clinical and demographic metadata were provided uncurated, with the amount varying by source and participant.

TCRbeta CDR3 regions were amplified from genomic DNA by means of the immunoSEQ Assay, a bias-controlled multiplex PCR. On the study's bioinformatics: The number of nucleated cells in each sample was estimated from the amplification of reference gene primers within the assay. To quantify the absolute abundance of each unique TCRbeta CDR3 rearrangement, sequence reads were collapsed and filtered. For each sample, productive Simpson clonality was calculated by taking the square root of Simpson's diversity index across productive rearrangements. Entries here come from immuneACCESS through TCRdb and include only in-frame sequences with V and J called. Some clones fail to appear in such tables; in the studies checked, an unresolved V gene covers under half of the shortfall, and the cause of the remainder is unknown. V, J and clone size derive from that table, while D and trimming were established from the DNA sequence. This sample is represented by about 300,000 clones; over 75% of them were singletons. The ten largest clones capture roughly 1.1% of the sample.

Participants in the prospective study were aged about 18 to 100 years, lived in over 20 United States geographic areas, and enrolled through a virtual design. In the prospective study, cohorts were assigned on the basis of participant-reported clinical history obtained from a screening survey and a study questionnaire. For ImmuneRACE Cohort 3, a participant was defined as recovered based on two consecutive negative NP/OP PCR tests, clearance by a healthcare professional, or resolution of symptoms. Mobile phlebotomists in the prospective study collected whole blood, serum and a nasopharyngeal or oropharyngeal swab from every participant. Additional blood draws and questionnaires over a 2-month period could optionally be provided by prospective study participants. Blood samples from the prospective study were shipped frozen or at room temperature prior to DNA extraction. Turning to this clone: Which antigen it targets is not known. It has no much larger one-base neighbor in the sample; base qualities were not kept.

Sequenced material: PBMCs or T cells enriched from blood (not recorded which). This clonotype was obtained from a woman in her thirties who had recovered from COVID-19.

CDR3 sequence: CASSSTGTRPYEQYF. The nucleotide sequence is given as TGTGCCAGCAGTTCAACCGGGACTAGGCCCTACGAGCAGTACTTC. Rearrangement joined TRBV28 to TRBJ2-7; 8 central nucleotides agree with TRBD2. Germline trimming: 4 bases from V, 2 bases from J; junction bases outside gene matches: 7. The CDR3 sequence holds 15 residues, the cysteine and phenylalanine included. Of all the DNA, just the CDR3 is kept, 45 bases in frame from base 1. CDR1 and CDR2 are drawn from the germline V gene: MDHEN, SYDVKM.